Each of the 21 T cell receptor beta chains below was sequenced from the same sample in a study of T cells in Graves' hyperthyroidism and ophthalmopathy. TCR beta CDR3 regions were amplified from RNA transcripts. HTBI primers drove first-round RT-PCR of the TCR CDR3. One entry per CDR3 protein, called by TCRdb with MiXCR from the multiplex PCR reads. This sample has under 350,000 distinct CDR3 sequences, with roughly a fifth found just once. Sequenced material: blood. These receptors originate from a woman aged 45-59 years with Graves' hyperthyroidism.

The chain employs TRBV7-9 and TRBJ2-1, with TRBD2 matching over 9 bases. The CDR3 contains 16 residues. Germline CDR1 reads SEHNR; CDR2 reads FQNEAQ (reference sequence). Germline trimming cut 8 bases from V and 0 bases from J; bases unmatched to any gene: 8. Here the CDR3 reads CASGSTSGRSYNEQFF. As DNA, the CDR3 is TGTGCCAGCGGCTCGACTAGCGGCCGCTCCTACAATGAGCAGTTCTTC.

The chain uses TRBV10-3 and TRBJ2-2; TRBD2 matches at 12 bases. V shed 10 bases, J shed 6 bases, and the junction held 9 bases outside the gene matches. The germline V gene encodes CDR1 ENHRY and CDR2 SYGVKD. The CDR3 consists of 15 residues. This chain's CDR3 is CATKPSGGAAGELFF. CDR3 nucleotide sequence: TGTGCCACGAAGCCTAGCGGGGGGGCAGCCGGGGAGCTGTTTTTT.

This clonotype was observed at least ten times. The gene calls are TRBV5-5 and TRBJ2-3; 9 bases fit TRBD2. Germline assignment: CDR1 SGHKS and CDR2 YYEKEE (reference sequence). Losses at the gene ends were 4 bases for V and 1 base for J; bases not matched to a gene: 10. This CDR3 is 17 amino acids long. CDR3: CASSRVGGGARTDTQYF. The DNA of the CDR3 is TGTGCCAGCAGCAGGGTCGGCGGGGGGGCCCGCACAGATACGCAGTATTTT.

This clonotype has a count of ten or more. The chain is built from TRBV5-1 and TRBJ1-4, with a tentative D call TRBD1 (6 bases). The ends were cut back, 0 bases at V and 8 bases at J, with 14 bases in the middle. CDR1 SGHRS and CDR2 YFSETQ come from the germline V gene. The CDR3 extends over 15 amino acids. The CDR3 DNA is TGCGCCAGCAGCTTGGGTCAGGGGCGCGGGGAAAAACTGTTTTTT. Amino acid sequence: CASSLGQGRGEKLFF.

This clonotype was seen at least ten times. The chain couples TRBV3-1 to TRBJ1-6; no clear D gene. The germline V gene has CDR1 LGHDT and CDR2 YNNKEL (reference sequence). V was cut by 1 base and J by 7 bases, with 2 bases left in between. This CDR3 contains 12 residues. The CDR3 region is CASSQGNSPLHF. The CDR3 nucleotides are TGTGCCAGCAGCCAAGGAAATTCACCCCTCCACTTT.

This clonotype was detected ten times or more. The chain employs TRBV7-9 and TRBJ1-1; possibly TRBD1 for D (5 bases). This CDR3 is 13 amino acids long. V was cut by 2 bases and J by 3 bases, with 7 bases left in between. Germline lookup yields CDR1 SEHNR and CDR2 FQNEAQ (reference sequence). CDR3 sequence reads: CASSLTGHTEAFF. The CDR3 DNA sequence: TGTGCCAGCAGCTTAACAGGTCACACTGAAGCTTTCTTT.

In this sample, this clonotype turned up many times. The chain is built from TRBV6-1 and TRBJ1-1; possible D gene TRBD1, 6 bases. Germline V gives CDR1 MNHNS, CDR2 SASEGT. CDR3 length: 13 amino acids. The germline V and J ends were trimmed by 7 bases and 1 base, with 10 bases remaining between them. CDR3 coding DNA: TGTGCCAGCATTAGGACAGAGAACACTGAAGCTTTCTTT. Translation: CASIRTENTEAFF.

This clonotype was recorded at least ten times. The V gene is TRBV28, the J gene TRBJ1-2; the D gene is possibly TRBD1 (6 bases). V dropped 5 bases and J dropped 8 bases, with 15 bases sitting between them. The CDR3 length is 13 residues. Germline CDR1 is MDHEN and CDR2 is SYDVKM. The chain's CDR3 is CASSPNRAGGYTF. DNA of the CDR3: TGTGCCAGCAGTCCAAACAGGGCCGGGGGCTACACCTTC.

The chain employs TRBV7-9 and TRBJ2-7, with D perhaps matching TRBD2 (6 bases). Trimming took 2 bases from V and 0 from J, leaving 8 bases between them. The CDR3 contains 14 residues. Germline CDR1 SEHNR, CDR2 FQNEAQ (reference sequence). CDR3: CASSLREYSYEQYF. Written as DNA, the CDR3 is TGTGCCAGCAGCTTACGGGAGTACTCCTACGAGCAGTACTTC. Drawing the rest from reference TRBV7-9 and TRBJ2-7, the complete variable domain is DTGVSQNPRHKITKRGQNVTFRCDPISEHNRLYWYRQTLGQGPEFLTYFQNEAQLEKSRLLSDRFSAERPKGSFSTLEIQRTEQGDSAMYLCASSLREYSYEQYFGPGTRLTVT.

There are many counts of this clonotype. J is TRBJ2-7 and V is TRBV11-3; 9 bases are shared with TRBD1. Unmatched junction bases numbered 11, after V lost 5 bases and J lost 6 bases. The germline V gene has CDR1 SGHNT and CDR2 YENEEA. This CDR3 comprises 15 residues. The CDR3: CASSGGGTGSREQYF. CDR3 bases: TGTGCCAGCAGCGGCGGCGGGACAGGGAGTCGCGAGCAGTACTTC.

The chain recombines TRBV6-1 with TRBJ2-6; unclear D gene. From germline, CDR1 is MNHNS and CDR2 SASEGT. Trimming removed 2 bases from V and 0 bases from J, with 14 bases in between. The CDR3 has 18 amino acids. CDR3 coding DNA: TGTGCCAGCAGTGAATATCTTGAGAGGTTCTCTGGGGCCAACGTCCTGACTTTC. It is translated as CASSEYLERFSGANVLTF.

This clonotype was recorded a few times. This chain connects TRBV9 to TRBJ2-1; TRBD2 aligns across 11 bases. The CDR3 contains 15 residues. Unmatched junction bases numbered 4, after V lost 3 bases and J lost 5 bases. Germline-derived CDR1 and CDR2 are SGDLS and YYNGEE. CDR3 in DNA: TGTGCCAGCAGCGACGGGACTAGCGGAAACAATGAGCAGTTCTTC. This codes for CASSDGTSGNNEQFF.

Concerning this clonotype itself: One end of the junction does not line up with germline, which may come from a read error. This sequence joins TRBV5-8 and TRBJ1-1, with D uncertain. The CDR3 is 10 residues long. CDR1 SGHTS and CDR2 YDEGEE come from the germline V gene. The chain's CDR3 is CASKMYEAFF. The CDR3 bases are TGTGCAAGCAAGATGTACGAAGCTTTCTTT. Full variable domain (outside the CDR3, taken from reference TRBV5-8 and TRBJ1-1): EAGVTQSPTHLIKTRGQQATLRCSPISGHTSVYWYQQALGLGLQFLLWYDEGEERNRGNFPPRFSGRQFPNYSSELNVNALELEDSALYLCASKMYEAFFGQGTRLTVV.

This sequence joins TRBV7-9 and TRBJ2-1; D is ambiguous. V was pared by 1 base and J by 10 bases, with 5 bases between. Germline CDR1 and CDR2: SEHNR and FQNEAQ (reference sequence). The CDR3 sequence is 11 residues long. Here the CDR3 DNA reads TGTGCCAGCAGCTTAGAACAGGAGCAGTTCTTC. It codes for CASSLEQEQFF. The whole variable domain, filled in from reference TRBV7-9 and TRBJ2-1, reads DTGVSQNPRHKITKRGQNVTFRCDPISEHNRLYWYRQTLGQGPEFLTYFQNEAQLEKSRLLSDRFSAERPKGSFSTLEIQRTEQGDSAMYLCASSLEQEQFFGPGTRLTVL.

This clonotype was seen many times. The rearrangement joins TRBV28 to TRBJ2-7, with TRBD2 matching 7 bases. The V segment lost 3 bases and the J segment 3 bases; nucleotides outside the gene matches: 8. The CDR3 runs to 15 residues. Germline CDR1 and CDR2: MDHEN and SYDVKM. CDR3 protein: CASSFWGGEGYEQYF. For the CDR3, the DNA is TGTGCCAGCAGTTTCTGGGGGGGAGAGGGCTACGAGCAGTACTTC.

This clonotype was picked up many times. The rearrangement links TRBV11-1 to TRBJ2-5; 8 nucleotides align to TRBD2. CDR1 and CDR2 from the germline V gene are SGHAT and FQDESV (reference sequence). V was clipped by 5 bases and J by 2 bases; unmatched bases: 10. The CDR3 covers 16 residues. CDR3 loop: CASSQRTSTLQETQYF. The DNA of the CDR3 is TGTGCCAGCAGCCAACGGACTAGCACCCTTCAAGAGACCCAGTACTTC.

The table lists this clonotype with many counts. The chain couples TRBV2 to TRBJ2-7; the match to TRBD1 covers 7 bases. J lost 5 bases, V lost 4 bases, and 8 bases had no gene match. Germline CDR1 SNHLY, CDR2 FYNNEI. This CDR3 contains 14 residues. The CDR3 DNA reads TGTGCCAGCAGTGGGGGTGACAGGGTCCACGAGCAGTACTTC. It translates to CASSGGDRVHEQYF.

Ten or more counts support this clonotype. This chain's CDR3 is CSVDRGRSFNQPQHF. The CDR3 coding sequence is TGCAGTGTTGACCGGGGACGGAGTTTCAATCAGCCCCAGCATTTT. The chain joins TRBV20-1 to TRBJ1-5; TRBD1 is a possible D gene (5 bases). The CDR3 has 15 amino acids. Germline-derived CDR1 and CDR2 are DFQATT and SNEGSKA (reference sequence). V lost 7 bases to trimming and J lost 3 bases, with 19 bases between them.

The chain joins TRBV19 to TRBJ2-5; TRBD1 aligns across 9 bases. This CDR3 has 15 residues. CDR1 is LNHDA and CDR2 is SQIVND in the germline V gene (reference sequence). With V trimmed by 1 base and J by 2 bases, 2 bases remained unmatched. In DNA form, the CDR3 reads TGTGCCAGTAGTATAGCAGGACAGGGGCAAGAGACCCAGTACTTC. This sequence encodes CASSIAGQGQETQYF. The whole variable domain, remainder taken from reference TRBV19 and TRBJ2-5, is DGGITQSPKYLFRKEGQNVTLSCEQNLNHDAMYWYRQDPGQGLRLIYYSQIVNDFQKGDIAEGYSVSREKKESFPLTVTSAQKNPTAFYLCASSIAGQGQETQYFGPGTRLLVL.

This clonotype has at least ten counts. The CDR3 loop reads CASSVSTSYTDTQYF. The CDR3 bases are TGTGCCAGCAGCGTCTCGACTAGCTACACAGATACGCAGTATTTT. V is TRBV7-8 and J is TRBJ2-3; the match to TRBD2 covers 7 bases. V shed 5 bases and J 2 bases; nucleotides not matched to a gene: 7. The length of the CDR3 is 15 residues. Germline V CDR1 and CDR2: SGHVS, FQNEAQ.

This clonotype has only a few counts. The chain combines TRBV19 with TRBJ2-2, with 9 bases matching TRBD2. Trimming took 6 bases from V and 7 from J; bases not matched to a gene: 12. This CDR3 is built from 16 residues. The germline CDR1 and CDR2 sequences are LNHDA and SQIVND (reference sequence). The CDR3 nucleotides are TGTGCCAGTAGCTCTGGGCTAGCGGGATGGGTCGGGGAGCTGTTTTTT. Translating it yields CASSSGLAGWVGELFF.